Listed here are 31 T cell receptor beta chains from one sample, sequenced in a study of CXCR3-negative and CXCR3-positive naive CD8 T cells. General study findings and limits: CXCR3-positive naive cells carried more hydrophobic TRB CDR3s than CXCR3-negative ones.

Antigens of these TCRs are unknown. With UMI labels, 5' RACE was used to prepare the TRB cDNA libraries. TCRdb reanalyzed the 5' RACE reads, giving one entry per CDR3 protein sequence and no DNA. In all, the sample yields around 60,000 distinct CDR3 sequences. Sequenced: naive CXCR3+ CD8+ T cells from blood. Subset specified: CD45RO-CCR7+CD27+CD95- naive CD8+ T cells expressing CXCR3 (TNR3+). The source is a human donor in good health. Some clones in this sample may be carry-over from other donors' samples.

The chain combines TRBV20-1 with TRBJ2-5; the D gene TCRdb calls, TRBD1, cannot be checked with no DNA. The CDR3 is 15 residues long. Germline CDR1 DFQATT, CDR2 SNEGSKA (reference sequence). This CDR3 is CSASLGGFIQETQYF.

J is TRBJ2-5 and V is TRBV5-1; TCRdb calls TRBD1, which cannot be checked without DNA. Germline CDR1 is SGHRS and CDR2 is YFSETQ. The CDR3 spans 15 residues. CDR3 loop: CASSLEVPHRETQYF. Complete variable domain (other parts from reference TRBV5-1 and TRBJ2-5): KAGVTQTPRYLIKTRGQQVTLSCSPISGHRSVSWYQQTPGQGLQFLFEYFSETQRNKGNFPGRFSGRQFSNSRSEMNVSTLELGDSALYLCASSLEVPHRETQYFGPGTRLLVL.

This chain joins TRBV20-1 and TRBJ2-3; without DNA, the TCRdb call of TRBD2 cannot be checked. The CDR3 extends over 17 amino acids. Looked up from germline, CDR1 is DFQATT and CDR2 is SNEGSKA (reference sequence). CDR3 loop: CSARRGTSGFSTDTQYF.

The chain uses TRBV7-8 and TRBJ2-7; TCRdb calls TRBD1, which cannot be checked without DNA. Germline values: CDR1 SGHVS, CDR2 FQNEAQ. The CDR3 consists of 18 residues. The CDR3: CASSSNMPWGTLTYEQYF. The full variable domain, its missing parts supplied by reference TRBV7-8 and TRBJ2-7, is GAGVSQSPRYKVAKRGQDVALRCDPISGHVSLFWYQQALGQGPEFLTYFQNEAQLDKSGLPSDRFFAERPEGSVSTLKIQRTQQEDSAVYLCASSSNMPWGTLTYEQYFGPGTRLTVT.

The rearrangement links TRBV20-1 to TRBJ1-1; the D gene TCRdb calls, TRBD1, cannot be checked with no DNA. CDR1 and CDR2 from the germline V gene are DFQATT and SNEGSKA (reference sequence). The CDR3 has 14 amino acids. The CDR3: CSAFPTDMNTEAFF.

V is TRBV28 and J is TRBJ1-5; TCRdb returns TRBD1, unconfirmable since there is no DNA. The CDR3 has 15 amino acids. Germline CDR1 is MDHEN and CDR2 is SYDVKM. CDR3 sequence: CASSLGQLEYQPQHF.

The chain employs TRBV29-1 and TRBJ1-2. CDR1 and CDR2 from the germline V gene are SQVTM and ANQGSEA. This CDR3 has 14 amino acids. CDR3 amino acids: CSVMEPEANYGYTF.

This chain links TRBV20-1 with TRBJ2-5. CDR1 is DFQATT, CDR2 SNEGSKA, per germline (reference sequence). The CDR3 spans 13 residues. This CDR3 is CSARQLRGETQYF.

V and J are TRBV12-3 or TRBV12-4 and TRBJ2-7; TCRdb calls TRBD1, which cannot be checked without DNA. The CDR3 is made up of 14 amino acids. The CDR3 reads CASSFNFVDNEQYF.

The chain recombines TRBV15 with TRBJ2-2. The CDR3 extends over 13 amino acids. CDR1 is LNHNV and CDR2 is YYDKDF in the germline V gene (reference sequence). This CDR3 is CAASNLVSGELFF.

The V call is TRBV27, the J call TRBJ1-1; TCRdb calls TRBD1, which cannot be checked without DNA. The CDR3 extends over 12 amino acids. Germline values: CDR1 MNHEY, CDR2 SMNVEV (reference sequence). The CDR3 sequence is CASTDSHGWAFF.

This chain links TRBV4-3 with TRBJ1-6. Germline CDR1 is LGHNA and CDR2 is YSLEER. CDR3 length: 16 residues. This CDR3 is CASSQEDSSYNSPLHF.

This sequence joins TRBV20-1 and TRBJ2-1; TCRdb outputs TRBD2, but without DNA this stays unchecked. The CDR3 runs to 14 residues. The germline V gene encodes CDR1 DFQATT and CDR2 SNEGSKA (reference sequence). This chain's CDR3 is CSARDYQRGEEQFF.

The chain uses TRBV6-5 and TRBJ2-7. Germline CDR1 reads MNHEY; CDR2 reads SVGAGI. This CDR3 has 11 residues. The CDR3 protein is CASSYRYEQYF.

This chain links TRBV9 with TRBJ2-2. The CDR3 runs 14 residues. Per germline, CDR1 SGDLS and CDR2 YYNGEE. CDR3 protein: CASSPQSRTEELFF.

The V and J genes are TRBV10-2 and TRBJ2-7. The CDR3 has 13 residues. Per germline, CDR1 WSHSY and CDR2 SAAADI. The CDR3 loop is CASKHSYSYEQYF.

The V gene is TRBV12-3 or TRBV12-4, the J gene TRBJ1-1. The CDR3 extends over 12 amino acids. The CDR3 here is CASTPTLTEAFF.

The chain has TRBV6-5 and TRBJ2-7; with no DNA, the TCRdb D assignment of TRBD1 cannot be verified. The germline CDR1 and CDR2 sequences are MNHEY and SVGAGI. The CDR3 has 13 amino acids. CDR3 residues: CASSYGTVYEQYF.

The CDR3 reads CASSPTTGDNYGYTF. This chain links TRBV27 with TRBJ1-2; TCRdb's D call, TRBD1, is unchecked because there is no DNA. Germline V gene lookup returns CDR1 MNHEY and CDR2 SMNVEV (reference sequence). This CDR3 has 15 amino acids.

This rearrangement joins TRBV29-1 to TRBJ2-7; TCRdb returns TRBD1, unconfirmable since there is no DNA. The CDR3 consists of 12 residues. The V gene's germline CDR1 is SQVTM and CDR2 ANQGSEA. CDR3 region: CSFGTGSYEQYF.

V is TRBV9 and J is TRBJ1-1; TCRdb proposes TRBD1, but this gene call is untestable without DNA. CDR1 is SGDLS, CDR2 YYNGEE, per germline. The CDR3 totals 13 residues. CDR3 protein: CASSPSGGYEAFF.

The rearrangement links TRBV29-1 to TRBJ2-1; as DNA is missing, the TRBD2 call by TCRdb cannot be tested. Per germline, CDR1 SQVTM and CDR2 ANQGSEA. The CDR3 loop spans 14 amino acids. CDR3 loop: CSVFFGTSDTEQFF.

This chain connects TRBV6-4 to TRBJ1-6. The CDR3 spans 15 residues. Per germline, CDR1 MRHNA and CDR2 SNTAGT. The CDR3 sequence is CASSDSDGNNSPLHF.

The chain has TRBV9 and TRBJ1-2; TCRdb selects TRBD1, and the lack of DNA leaves this call unchecked. This CDR3 is 16 amino acids long. The germline V gene encodes CDR1 SGDLS and CDR2 YYNGEE. The CDR3 protein is CASNPPPQPGTYGYTF.

V gene TRBV11-2 combines with J gene TRBJ1-1. Germline V lookup: CDR1 SGHAT, CDR2 FQNNGV. The CDR3 runs 15 residues. CDR3 sequence reads: CASSLSGLGNTEAFF.

The chain joins TRBV6-2 or TRBV6-3 to TRBJ2-7; the D call of TRBD1 rests on TCRdb alone, since no DNA is present to check it. This CDR3 region has 14 residues. Germline CDR1 MNHEY, CDR2 SVGEGT. The CDR3 loop reads CASSYLDTQMEQYF.

The V gene is TRBV4-3, the J gene TRBJ2-3; TCRdb returns TRBD1, unconfirmable since there is no DNA. The CDR3 has 16 amino acids. Germline CDR1 LGHNA, CDR2 YSLEER. CDR3 protein: CASSQATGTRTDTQYF.

The chain links TRBV9 to TRBJ1-3; TCRdb gives TRBD1 as the D gene, but with no DNA this cannot be confirmed. The germline V gene encodes CDR1 SGDLS and CDR2 YYNGEE. The CDR3 runs to 14 residues. The CDR3 protein is CASNEGAGVNTIYF.

The chain carries TRBV27 and TRBJ2-5; the D call from TCRdb, TRBD1, cannot be confirmed without DNA. This CDR3 region has 16 residues. The germline V gene has CDR1 MNHEY and CDR2 SMNVEV (reference sequence). CDR3: CASSSLREKYQETQYF.

This chain's CDR3 is CASSFGRTYEQYF. The chain carries TRBV7-2 and TRBJ2-7. This CDR3 spans 13 amino acids. Germline V gene lookup returns CDR1 SGHTA and CDR2 FQGNSA. Drawing the rest from reference TRBV7-2 and TRBJ2-7, the complete variable domain is GAGVSQSPSNKVTEKGKDVELRCDPISGHTALYWYRQSLGQGLEFLIYFQGNSAPDKSGLPSDRFSAERTGGSVSTLTIQRTQQEDSAVYLCASSFGRTYEQYFGPGTRLTVT.

CDR3 protein: CASSSPAWPSSEEGQPQHF. V is TRBV12-3 or TRBV12-4 and J is TRBJ1-5; TCRdb reports TRBD1, a call that lacks DNA to check it against. CDR3 length: 19 residues.